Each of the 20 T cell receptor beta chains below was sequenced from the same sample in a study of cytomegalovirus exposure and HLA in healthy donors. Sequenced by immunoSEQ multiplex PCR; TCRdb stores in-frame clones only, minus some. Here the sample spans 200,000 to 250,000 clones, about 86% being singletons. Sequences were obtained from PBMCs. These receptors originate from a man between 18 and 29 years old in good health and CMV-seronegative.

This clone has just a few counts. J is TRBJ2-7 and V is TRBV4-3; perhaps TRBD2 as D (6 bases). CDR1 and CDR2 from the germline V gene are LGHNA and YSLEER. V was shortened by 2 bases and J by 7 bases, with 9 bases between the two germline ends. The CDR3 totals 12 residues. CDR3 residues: CASSQLGGEQYF. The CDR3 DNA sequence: TGCGCCAGCAGCCAACTGGGGGGTGAGCAGTACTTC.

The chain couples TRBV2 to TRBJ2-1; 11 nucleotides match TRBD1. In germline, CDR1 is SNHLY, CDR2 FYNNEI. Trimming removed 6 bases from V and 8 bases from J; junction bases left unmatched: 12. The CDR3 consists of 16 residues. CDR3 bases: TGTGCCAGCAGCGTTACCCAGGGACAGGGGGACCATGAGCAGTTCTTC. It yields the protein CASSVTQGQGDHEQFF.

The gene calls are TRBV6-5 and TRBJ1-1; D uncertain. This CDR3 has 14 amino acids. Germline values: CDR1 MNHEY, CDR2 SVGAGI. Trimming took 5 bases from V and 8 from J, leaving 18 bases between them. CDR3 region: CASSDTPGVVEAFF. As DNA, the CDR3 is TGTGCCAGCAGTGATACCCCCGGGGTAGTGGAAGCTTTCTTT.

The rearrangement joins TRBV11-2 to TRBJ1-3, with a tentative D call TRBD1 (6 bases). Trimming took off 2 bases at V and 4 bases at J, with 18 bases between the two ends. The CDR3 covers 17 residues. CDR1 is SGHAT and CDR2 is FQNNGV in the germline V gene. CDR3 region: CASSLLGGARTGNTIYF. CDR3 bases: TGTGCCAGCAGCTTACTAGGGGGAGCACGGACGGGAAACACCATATATTTT.

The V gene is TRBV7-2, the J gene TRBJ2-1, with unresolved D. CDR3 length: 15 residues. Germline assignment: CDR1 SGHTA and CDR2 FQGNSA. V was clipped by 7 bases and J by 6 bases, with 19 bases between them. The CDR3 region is CASTRAGSLANEQFF. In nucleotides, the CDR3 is TGTGCCAGCACCAGAGCCGGATCGTTAGCCAATGAGCAGTTCTTC.

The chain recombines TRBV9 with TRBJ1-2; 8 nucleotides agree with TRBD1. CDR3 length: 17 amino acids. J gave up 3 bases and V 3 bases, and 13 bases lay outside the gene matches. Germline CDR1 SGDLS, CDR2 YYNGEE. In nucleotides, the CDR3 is TGTGCCAGCAGCGAATCCCCATGGACAGGGTATGACTATGGCTACACCTTC. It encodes CASSESPWTGYDYGYTF.

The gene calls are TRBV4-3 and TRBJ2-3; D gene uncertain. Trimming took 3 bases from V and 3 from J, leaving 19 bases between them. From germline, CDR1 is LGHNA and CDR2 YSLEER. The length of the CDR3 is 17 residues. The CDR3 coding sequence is TGCGCCAGCAGCCACTGTAGACGCCCTCCAGGTACAGATACGCAGTATTTT. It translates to CASSHCRRPPGTDTQYF.

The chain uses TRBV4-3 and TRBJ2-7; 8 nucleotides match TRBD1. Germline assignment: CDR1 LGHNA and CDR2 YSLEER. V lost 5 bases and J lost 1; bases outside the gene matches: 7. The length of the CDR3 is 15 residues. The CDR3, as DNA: TGCGCCAGCAGCTTACACAGGGGGGCGTCCTACGAGCAGTACTTC. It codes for CASSLHRGASYEQYF.

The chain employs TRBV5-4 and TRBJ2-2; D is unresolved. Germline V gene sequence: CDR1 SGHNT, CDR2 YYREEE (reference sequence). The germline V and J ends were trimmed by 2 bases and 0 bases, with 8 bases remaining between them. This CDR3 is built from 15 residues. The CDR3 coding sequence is TGTGCCAGCAGCTTCAAACGGGCGAACACCGGGGAGCTGTTTTTT. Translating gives CASSFKRANTGELFF.

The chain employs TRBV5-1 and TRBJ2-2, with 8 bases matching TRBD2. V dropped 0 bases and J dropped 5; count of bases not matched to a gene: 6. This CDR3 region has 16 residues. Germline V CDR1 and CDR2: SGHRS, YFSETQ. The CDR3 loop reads CASSLGAGDATGELFF. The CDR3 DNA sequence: TGCGCCAGCAGCTTGGGAGCGGGGGATGCGACCGGGGAGCTGTTTTTT.

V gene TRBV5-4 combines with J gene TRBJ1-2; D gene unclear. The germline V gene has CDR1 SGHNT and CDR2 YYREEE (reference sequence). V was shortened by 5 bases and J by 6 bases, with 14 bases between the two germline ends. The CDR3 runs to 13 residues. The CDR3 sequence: CASRAGGSDGYTF. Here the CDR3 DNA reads TGTGCCAGCAGGGCGGGCGGGAGTGATGGCTACACCTTC.

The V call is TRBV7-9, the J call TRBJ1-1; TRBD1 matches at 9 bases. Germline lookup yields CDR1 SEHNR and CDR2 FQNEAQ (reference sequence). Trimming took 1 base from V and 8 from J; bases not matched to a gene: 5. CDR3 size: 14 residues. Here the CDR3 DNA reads TGTGCCAGCAGCTTAGGACAGGGGGTTGAGGAAGCTTTCTTT. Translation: CASSLGQGVEEAFF.

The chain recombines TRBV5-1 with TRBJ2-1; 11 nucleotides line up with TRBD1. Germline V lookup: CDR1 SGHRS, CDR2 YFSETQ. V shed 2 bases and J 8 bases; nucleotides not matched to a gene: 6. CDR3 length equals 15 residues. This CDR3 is CASSLGQGAADEQFF. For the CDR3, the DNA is TGCGCCAGCAGCTTAGGACAGGGGGCGGCAGATGAGCAGTTCTTC.

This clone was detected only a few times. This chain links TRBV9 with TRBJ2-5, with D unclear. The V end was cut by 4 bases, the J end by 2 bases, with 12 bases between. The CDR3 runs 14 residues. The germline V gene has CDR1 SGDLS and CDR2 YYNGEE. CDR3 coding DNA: TGTGCCAGCAGCCCGAGTCACGGGCAAGAGACCCAGTACTTC. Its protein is CASSPSHGQETQYF.

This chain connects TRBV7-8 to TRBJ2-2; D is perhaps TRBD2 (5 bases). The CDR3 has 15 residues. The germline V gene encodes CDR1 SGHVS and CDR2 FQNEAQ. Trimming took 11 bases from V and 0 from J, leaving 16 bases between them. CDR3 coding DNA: TGTGCCCGACATAAAGGGAGTCCGAACACCGGGGAGCTGTTTTTT. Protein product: CARHKGSPNTGELFF.

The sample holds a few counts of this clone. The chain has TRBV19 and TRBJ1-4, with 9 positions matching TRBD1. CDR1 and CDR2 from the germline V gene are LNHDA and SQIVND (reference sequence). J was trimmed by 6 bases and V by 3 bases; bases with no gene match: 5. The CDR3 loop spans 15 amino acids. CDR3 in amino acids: CASSISRTGDEKLFF. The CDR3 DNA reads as TGTGCCAGTAGTATCTCCCGGACAGGGGATGAAAAACTGTTTTTT.

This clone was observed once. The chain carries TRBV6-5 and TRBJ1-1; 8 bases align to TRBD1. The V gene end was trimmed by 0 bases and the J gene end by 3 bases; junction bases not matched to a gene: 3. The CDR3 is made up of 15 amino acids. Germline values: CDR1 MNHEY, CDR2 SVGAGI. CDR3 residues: CASSYSTGDYTEAFF. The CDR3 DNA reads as TGTGCCAGCAGTTACTCGACAGGGGACTACACTGAAGCTTTCTTT.

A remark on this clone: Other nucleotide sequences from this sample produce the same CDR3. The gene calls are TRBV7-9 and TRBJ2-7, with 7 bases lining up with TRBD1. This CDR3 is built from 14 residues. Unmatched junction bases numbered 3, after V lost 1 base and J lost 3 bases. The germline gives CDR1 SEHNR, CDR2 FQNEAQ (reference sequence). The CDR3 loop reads CASSLGDRGYEQYF. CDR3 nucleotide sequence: TGTGCCAGCAGCTTAGGGGACAGAGGCTACGAGCAGTACTTC.

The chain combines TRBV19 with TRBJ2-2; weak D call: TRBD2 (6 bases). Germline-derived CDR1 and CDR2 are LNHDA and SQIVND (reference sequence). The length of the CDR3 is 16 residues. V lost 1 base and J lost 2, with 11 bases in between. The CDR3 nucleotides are TGTGCCAGTAGTATAGGGACTACCTTTAACACCGGGGAGCTGTTTTTT. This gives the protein CASSIGTTFNTGELFF.

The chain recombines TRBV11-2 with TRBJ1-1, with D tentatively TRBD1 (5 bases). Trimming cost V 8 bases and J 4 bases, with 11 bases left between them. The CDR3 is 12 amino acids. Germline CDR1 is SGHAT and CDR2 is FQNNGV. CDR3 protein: CASGYRPTEAFF. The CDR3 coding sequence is TGTGCCAGCGGATACAGGCCCACTGAAGCTTTCTTT.